The T cell receptor beta chain under discussion was sequenced for a study of CD8+CD57+ T cells in acquired aplastic anemia. This CDR3 comprises 14 residues. CDR1 is MNHEY and CDR2 is SVGAGI in the germline V gene. It was genomic DNA that served as the template for profiling TCR beta VDJ and CDR3. TCRdb re-called the reads through MiXCR, storing one row per CDR3 protein. This table holds some 180,000 distinct CDR3 sequences, 46% found once. As regards this clonotype: Given a much more abundant clone one base away, this may be a read error.

The chain recombines TRBV6-5 with TRBJ2-7; 10 nucleotides align to TRBD2. The clonotype comes from a human donor in good health. The sample consisted of sorted CD4+, CD8+, or CD8+CD57+ T cells (not recorded which) from PBMCs. The CDR3 spells CASSSGLAVHEQHF. The DNA of the CDR3 is TGTGCCAGCAGTTCAGGACTAGCGGTCCACGAGCAGCACTTC.